A single sample is the source of the 29 T cell receptor beta chains below, sequenced in a study of spatial heterogeneity in lung cancer. From the 5' RACE reads, TCRdb called clonotypes with MiXCR, one entry per CDR3 protein. The sample has more than 9,500 distinct CDR3 sequences, about a quarter seen once; the top ten hold less than 5%. Time point reported: blood at routine non-recurrence follow-up after resection. This sample comprised PBMCs, obtained at follow-up. Receptor source: a female donor with early-stage non-small cell lung cancer.

The chain links TRBV20-1 to TRBJ1-2, with D tentatively TRBD1 (6 bases). The V and J ends lost 6 bases and 2 bases respectively, with 16 bases between them. CDR1 and CDR2 from the germline V gene are DFQATT and SNEGSKA (reference sequence). This CDR3 is 14 amino acids long. The CDR3 protein is CSAGGGRGNYGYTF. The CDR3, as DNA: TGCAGTGCGGGAGGGGGGCGTGGGAACTATGGCTACACCTTC.

The genes are TRBV4-3 and TRBJ2-7; 7 positions agree with TRBD1. The CDR3 extends over 18 amino acids. J was trimmed by 3 bases and V by 1 base; bases with no gene match: 15. Per germline, CDR1 LGHNA and CDR2 YSLEER. The DNA of the CDR3 is TGCGCCAGCAGCCAAGCTATCCCGAGACAGGGCGGGCACTACGAGCAGTACTTC. Its protein product is CASSQAIPRQGGHYEQYF.

This clonotype has more than one count but fewer than ten. The chain recombines TRBV18 with TRBJ1-2; D may be TRBD1 (6 bases). This CDR3 has 14 amino acids. Trimming took 2 bases from V and 0 from J, leaving 7 bases between them. Germline loops: CDR1 KGHSH, CDR2 LQKENI. CDR3: CASSPGGPNYGYTF. The CDR3 nucleotides are TGTGCCAGCTCACCAGGGGGGCCTAACTATGGCTACACCTTC. Full variable domain (missing parts from reference TRBV18 and TRBJ1-2): NAGVMQNPRHLVRRRGQEARLRCSPMKGHSHVYWYRQLPEEGLKFMVYLQKENIIDESGMPKERFSAEFPKEGPSILRIQQVVRGDSAAYFCASSPGGPNYGYTFGSGTRLTVV.

In the case of this clonotype: A junction boundary mismatches the germline segment, possibly from a read error. This chain joins TRBV7-7 and TRBJ2-1, with 11 positions matching TRBD2. The length of the CDR3 is 15 residues. CDR1 and CDR2 from the germline V gene are SSHAT and FNYEAQ (reference sequence). CDR3 amino acids: CSSSSGTSGYNEQFF. CDR3 DNA sequence: TGTTCCAGCAGTTCCGGGACTAGCGGCTACAATGAGCAGTTCTTC. The whole variable domain, filled in from reference TRBV7-7 and TRBJ2-1, reads GAGVSQSPRYKVTKRGQDVTLRCDPISSHATLYWYQQALGQGPEFLTYFNYEAQPDKSGLPSDRFSAERPEGSISTLTIQRTEQRDSAMYRCSSSSGTSGYNEQFFGPGTRLTVL.

The chain combines TRBV12-5 with TRBJ1-2, with a tentative D call TRBD1 (5 bases). The length of the CDR3 is 14 residues. V was cut by 7 bases and J by 7 bases, with 19 bases left in between. Per germline, CDR1 LGHNT and CDR2 FRNRAP. The CDR3 region has the DNA TGTGCTAGTGCCCAAGGTGAGGGGAGAAGTGGCTACACCTTC. Encoded protein: CASAQGEGRSGYTF.

This clonotype has only a few counts. The chain links TRBV7-2 to TRBJ2-7; 8 bases align to TRBD2. V was clipped by 3 bases and J by 3 bases; unmatched bases: 4. This CDR3 contains 14 residues. CDR1 is SGHTA, CDR2 FQGNSA, per germline. The CDR3 DNA reads as TGTGCCAGCAGCTTGGGGACTAGTCGCTACGAGCAGTACTTC. It encodes CASSLGTSRYEQYF.

The chain combines TRBV3-1 with TRBJ1-6; no reliable D call. The germline V gene encodes CDR1 LGHDT and CDR2 YNNKEL (reference sequence). Deletions cut 6 bases from V and 5 bases from J, with 20 bases between. This CDR3 is 17 amino acids long. The CDR3 loop is CASSQKWSGLDNSPLHF. The CDR3, as DNA: TGTGCCAGCAGTCAAAAATGGTCTGGACTGGATAATTCACCCCTCCACTTT.

The gene calls are TRBV28 and TRBJ1-5; TRBD1 is a possible D gene (5 bases). The CDR3 loop spans 14 amino acids. The V and J ends lost 3 bases and 4 bases respectively, with 10 bases between them. CDR1 and CDR2 (germline): MDHEN, SYDVKM. CDR3 DNA: TGTGCCAGCAGTTTTCCCCAGGGAAATCAGCCCCAGCATTTT. Translation: CASSFPQGNQPQHF.

The genes are TRBV9 and TRBJ2-7; 9 bases are shared with TRBD2. J was trimmed by 9 bases and V by 2 bases; bases with no gene match: 6. Per germline, CDR1 SGDLS and CDR2 YYNGEE. The CDR3 loop spans 13 amino acids. CDR3 bases: TGTGCCAGCAGCGTGTTTAGCGGGAGTGTGCAGTACTTC. Residues: CASSVFSGSVQYF.

Within the sample, this clonotype is medium-sized (0.01 to 0.1%). The rearrangement joins TRBV9 to TRBJ1-5; TRBD1 might be the D (5 bases). Germline-derived CDR1 and CDR2 are SGDLS and YYNGEE. V was clipped by 1 base and J by 5 bases, with 13 bases between them. The CDR3 spans 15 residues. This CDR3 reads CASSVSGGVDQPQHF. CDR3 DNA sequence: TGTGCCAGCAGCGTATCCGGAGGGGTCGATCAGCCCCAGCATTTT.

The V gene is TRBV20-1, the J gene TRBJ2-1; no reliable D call. Trimming removed 6 bases at V and 6 bases at J, with 12 bases between. Germline V CDR1 and CDR2: DFQATT, SNEGSKA (reference sequence). The CDR3 covers 12 residues. The CDR3 DNA is TGCAGTGCCCAACCCGCAATCAATGAGCAGTTCTTC. Protein product: CSAQPAINEQFF.

V and J are TRBV7-8 and TRBJ2-7; 7 bases agree with TRBD1. V gave up 5 bases and J gave up 4 bases; unmatched junction bases: 2. The CDR3 has 12 residues. Germline V gene data show CDR1 as SGHVS and CDR2 as FQNEAQ. DNA of the CDR3: TGTGCCAGCAGCGAACAGGGGTACGAGCAGTACTTC. Its protein is CASSEQGYEQYF.

This clonotype has only one observation. The V and J genes are TRBV7-2 and TRBJ1-5; D possibly corresponds to TRBD1 (6 bases). This CDR3 has 15 residues. Trimming pared 5 bases from V and 2 bases from J, leaving 13 bases between. Germline CDR1 and CDR2: SGHTA and FQGNSA. The CDR3 bases are TGTGCCAGCAGCCCGGGGGCGGTCGGCAATCAGCCCCAGCATTTT. Encoded protein: CASSPGAVGNQPQHF.

This chain uses TRBV6-5 with TRBJ2-1, with TRBD2 matching 9 bases. The germline V gene encodes CDR1 MNHEY and CDR2 SVGAGI. V dropped 0 bases and J dropped 4; count of bases not matched to a gene: 7. This CDR3 has 17 amino acids. The CDR3: CASSYSGLAAPYNEQFF. DNA of the CDR3: TGTGCCAGCAGTTACTCGGGACTAGCTGCTCCTTACAATGAGCAGTTCTTC.

This clonotype occurred a few times. The rearrangement joins TRBV18 to TRBJ1-2; no firm D call. The CDR3 runs to 14 residues. V was trimmed by 5 bases and J by 6 bases, leaving 16 bases between them. Germline lookup yields CDR1 KGHSH and CDR2 LQKENI. CDR3 loop: CASSEASPRDGYTF. In DNA form, the CDR3 reads TGTGCCAGCTCAGAGGCAAGTCCTCGCGATGGCTACACCTTC.

The chain recombines TRBV20-1 with TRBJ2-5; D is unclear. Per the germline V gene, CDR1 is DFQATT and CDR2 is SNEGSKA (reference sequence). Deletions cut 2 bases from V and 1 base from J, with 8 bases between. This CDR3 comprises 13 residues. This CDR3 is CSARSGVQETQYF. CDR3 nucleotide sequence: TGCAGTGCTAGATCTGGGGTCCAAGAGACCCAGTACTTC.

The chain has TRBV7-8 and TRBJ2-5; the match to TRBD1 covers 10 bases. CDR1 is SGHVS, CDR2 FQNEAQ, per germline. This CDR3 contains 15 residues. Trimming removed 1 base from V and 6 bases from J; junction bases left unmatched: 5. The CDR3 protein is CASSLGQGATKTQYF. For the CDR3, the DNA is TGTGCCAGCAGCTTAGGACAGGGGGCGACGAAGACCCAGTACTTC.

This clonotype was observed a few times. V gene TRBV4-2 combines with J gene TRBJ2-1; 7 positions agree with TRBD2. The germline CDR1 and CDR2 sequences are LGHNA and YNFKEQ. V was clipped by 0 bases and J by 4 bases; unmatched bases: 6. This CDR3 comprises 16 residues. The CDR3 loop is CASSQDSSGPYNEQFF. The DNA of the CDR3 is TGTGCCAGCAGCCAAGACTCTAGCGGTCCTTACAATGAGCAGTTCTTC.

This sequence joins TRBV20-1 and TRBJ2-7; no clear D. The germline V and J ends were trimmed by 6 bases and 1 base, with 10 bases remaining between them. This CDR3 is 12 amino acids long. Germline V gene data show CDR1 as DFQATT and CDR2 as SNEGSKA (reference sequence). DNA for the CDR3: TGCAGTGCCCGGACCGATTCCTACGAGCAGTACTTC. It translates to CSARTDSYEQYF.

This CDR3 is CSVEAGAAQETQYF. The DNA for the CDR3 is TGCAGCGTTGAAGCAGGGGCCGCGCAAGAGACCCAGTACTTC. The J gene is TRBJ2-5, the V gene TRBV29-1; a possible D gene is TRBD1 (6 bases). The ends were cut back, 1 base at V and 2 bases at J, with 11 bases in the middle. Germline loops: CDR1 SQVTM, CDR2 ANQGSEA. The CDR3 is made up of 14 amino acids.

V and J are TRBV5-1 and TRBJ2-7; TRBD1 agrees at 8 bases. Germline loops: CDR1 SGHRS, CDR2 YFSETQ. The CDR3 loop spans 13 amino acids. Trimming took 4 bases from V and 7 from J; bases not matched to a gene: 7. CDR3 in DNA: TGCGCCAGCAGCACCGGACAGGGAGGAGAGCAGTACTTC. Encoded protein: CASSTGQGGEQYF. Based on the CDR3 plus reference TRBV5-1 and TRBJ2-7, the full variable domain is KAGVTQTPRYLIKTRGQQVTLSCSPISGHRSVSWYQQTPGQGLQFLFEYFSETQRNKGNFPGRFSGRQFSNSRSEMNVSTLELGDSALYLCASSTGQGGEQYFGPGTRLTVT.

The chain has TRBV29-1 and TRBJ1-2, with TRBD1 matching over 8 bases. The J segment lost 2 bases and the V segment lost 6 bases, leaving 5 bases of the junction unmatched. The CDR3 is 13 amino acids. CDR1 SQVTM and CDR2 ANQGSEA come from the germline V gene. The CDR3 DNA follows: TGCAGCGTATGGACAGGGTCGAACTATGGCTACACCTTC. Encoded protein: CSVWTGSNYGYTF.

This clonotype was counted a few times. The rearrangement uses TRBV11-3 and TRBJ2-5, with TRBD1 as a possible D gene (6 bases). Trimming removed 5 bases from V and 3 bases from J, with 16 bases in between. This CDR3 is 15 amino acids long. Germline V gene sequence: CDR1 SGHNT, CDR2 YENEEA. The CDR3 sequence is CASSQGRQLEETQYF. The CDR3 bases are TGTGCCAGCAGCCAGGGGAGACAGCTGGAAGAGACCCAGTACTTC.

This clonotype was observed a few times. The V gene is TRBV7-6, the J gene TRBJ2-7; TRBD2 matches at 8 bases. The CDR3 contains 14 residues. CDR1 SGHVS and CDR2 FNYEAQ come from the germline V gene. Unmatched junction bases numbered 6, after V lost 7 bases and J lost 1 base. CDR3 DNA sequence: TGTGCCAGCATACCGGGACTAGGGTCCTACGAGCAGTACTTC. It yields the protein CASIPGLGSYEQYF.

The sample holds a few counts of this clonotype. CDR3 amino acids: CASSPFDRVGHNEQFF. DNA for the CDR3: TGTGCCAGCTCACCATTCGACAGGGTTGGACACAATGAGCAGTTCTTC. This chain links TRBV18 with TRBJ2-1; 7 bases map to TRBD1. J was trimmed by 5 bases and V by 2 bases; bases with no gene match: 9. Germline assignment: CDR1 KGHSH and CDR2 LQKENI. The CDR3 loop spans 16 amino acids. Variable domain in full (rest from reference TRBV18 and TRBJ2-1): NAGVMQNPRHLVRRRGQEARLRCSPMKGHSHVYWYRQLPEEGLKFMVYLQKENIIDESGMPKERFSAEFPKEGPSILRIQQVVRGDSAAYFCASSPFDRVGHNEQFFGPGTRLTVL.

This clonotype counts as medium-sized. This sequence joins TRBV7-3 and TRBJ1-6; the D is unclear. This CDR3 region has 15 residues. V was clipped by 3 bases and J by 9 bases, with 15 bases between them. CDR1 and CDR2 (germline): SGHTA, FQGTGA. In DNA form, the CDR3 reads TGTGCCAGCAGCTTTTCGGGCCTCGTAGGTTCACCCCTCCACTTT. This translates into CASSFSGLVGSPLHF.

This clonotype was seen more than once but under ten times. The chain combines TRBV10-3 with TRBJ2-7; TRBD1 agrees at 10 bases. CDR3 length: 13 residues. CDR1 and CDR2 (germline): ENHRY, SYGVKD. Losses at the gene ends were 8 bases for V and 2 bases for J; bases not matched to a gene: 3. The CDR3 protein is CAILGQGAYEQYF. In DNA, the CDR3 is TGTGCCATCCTAGGACAGGGGGCCTACGAGCAGTACTTC.

This clonotype was counted between two and nine times. CDR3 DNA sequence: TGTGCCAGCTCACCACAAACAGGGAGCTCCTACAATGAGCAGTTCTTC. It codes for CASSPQTGSSYNEQFF. This chain links TRBV18 with TRBJ2-1, with D possibly matching TRBD1 (6 bases). Germline V gene sequence: CDR1 KGHSH, CDR2 LQKENI. The CDR3 runs 16 residues. Trimming removed 1 base from V and 0 bases from J, with 10 bases in between.

This clonotype was picked up a small number of times. The chain recombines TRBV7-2 with TRBJ2-2; a weak D match, TRBD2 (6 bases). The V gene lost 3 bases and the J gene lost 9 bases, with 20 bases spanning the gap. The CDR3 contains 16 residues. The germline CDR1 and CDR2 sequences are SGHTA and FQGNSA. The CDR3 bases are TGTGCCAGCAGCTTTCCGGGAGTACCGGAAACGAGGGAGCTGTTTTTT. Its translation is CASSFPGVPETRELFF.